Listed below are T cell receptor beta chains from one sample, sequenced in a study of T cell responses to AZD1222 COVID-19 vaccine. Method: immunoSEQ multiplex PCR; TCRdb's copy keeps in-frame clones and lacks some. The table has some 120,000 clones, around 89% seen once; the top ten hold approximately 9.4%. The source was peripheral blood, collected 28 days after the second AZD1222 dose. Every receptor here comes from an adult who received the AZD1222 COVID-19 vaccine. Both conserved end residues are part of each CDR3. A D gene is named only where the DNA matches it firmly. Clone sizes are given selectively: once, few, many, or a class where the clone is expanded.

TRBV5-4	TRBJ2-7	-	-	14	TGTGCCAGCAGCCCGGACGCCCTCAACTACGAGCAGTACTTC	CASSPDALNYEQYF
TRBV11-2	TRBJ1-1	-	-	16	TGTGCCAGCAGCCCCCGAAGAAAACTGCCGAACACTGAAGCTTTCTTT	CASSPRRKLPNTEAFF
TRBV3-1/TRBV3-2	TRBJ1-1	TRBD1	-	15	TGTGCCAGCAGCCTGGGGGGGACAGGAGTCACTGAAGCTTTCTTT	CASSLGGTGVTEAFF
TRBV2	TRBJ1-2	-	-	11	TGTGCCAGCAGTGAGCATTTTGGCTACACCTTC	CASSEHFGYTF
TRBV7-9	TRBJ1-1	TRBD1	few	14	TGTGCCAGCAGTCGGACAGGGGTGAACACTGAAGCTTTCTTT	CASSRTGVNTEAFF
TRBV4-3	TRBJ2-3	TRBD2	-	17	TGCGCCAGCAGCCAAGATTGGGCTAGCGGCGGCACAGATACGCAGTATTTT	CASSQDWASGGTDTQYF
TRBV4-1	TRBJ1-6	-	-	17	TGCGCCAGCAGCCAAGCCCAGGCTCGCCGCCTTAATTCACCCCTCCACTTT	CASSQAQARRLNSPLHF
TRBV1	TRBJ1-1	-	-	13	TGCACCAGCAGCCGGGAGGGAACCTCTGAAGCTTTCTTT	CTSSREGTSEAFF
TRBV6-5	TRBJ1-3	TRBD1	-	15	TGTGCCAGCAGTTACTCGGACAGGGGGAGAAACACCATATATTTT	CASSYSDRGRNTIYF
TRBV5-6	TRBJ2-3	TRBD2	few	15	TGTGCCAGCAGCTGGGGACTAGCGGGAGCAGATACGCAGTATTTT	CASSWGLAGADTQYF
TRBV7-2	TRBJ2-1	TRBD2	-	16	TGTGCCAGCAGCTTCCATGGACTAGCGGGAGGAAATGAGCAGTTCTTC	CASSFHGLAGGNEQFF
TRBV7-3	TRBJ2-3	-	-	15	TGTGCCAGCAGTCCTACTAACGTGGCTGCAGATACGCAGTATTTT	CASSPTNVAADTQYF
TRBV7-6	TRBJ2-1	TRBD2	-	16	TGTGCCAGCAGCTTAGGGGGTGGGAGGGATTACAATGAGCAGTTCTTC	CASSLGGGRDYNEQFF
TRBV4-1	TRBJ1-4	TRBD1	-	16	TGCGCCAGCAGCCAGGCTTCCGGGACAGGGATTGAAAAACTGTTTTTT	CASSQASGTGIEKLFF
TRBV6-5	TRBJ1-1	TRBD1	-	12	TGTGCCAGCAGTACAGGGGACACTGAAGCTTTCTTT	CASSTGDTEAFF
TRBV6-5	TRBJ1-1	TRBD1	-	15	TGTGCCAGCAGTTTACACAGGGGGCTCATCACTGAAGCTTTCTTT	CASSLHRGLITEAFF
TRBV30	TRBJ1-2	-	-	17	TGTGCCTGGAGTTCAGGTTGGGGTACAGGGCCCTACTATGGCTACACCTTC	CAWSSGWGTGPYYGYTF
TRBV10-1	TRBJ1-2	-	-	13	TGCGCCAGCAGTGAGGCAGTCAACTATGGCTACACCTTC	CASSEAVNYGYTF
TRBV19	TRBJ2-2	-	-	13	TGTGCCAGTAGCCGGGCTAACACCGGGGAGCTGTTTTTT	CASSRANTGELFF
TRBV30	TRBJ2-3	TRBD1	-	15	TGTGCCTGGAGTTCGGGACAGGGGGTGGCAGATACGCAGTATTTT	CAWSSGQGVADTQYF
TRBV24-1	TRBJ2-7	TRBD1	once	16	TGTGCCACCAGTGAAATAGGGACAGGGAACACCTACGAGCAGTACTTC	CATSEIGTGNTYEQYF
TRBV6-5	TRBJ2-1	TRBD2	-	15	TGTGCCAGCAGCGGAGCGGGAGCAGGGTACAATGAGCAGTTCTTC	CASSGAGAGYNEQFF
TRBV2	TRBJ2-2	TRBD2	-	16	TGTGCCAGCAGTCAGGCGGGAGGGTCAAACACCGGGGAGCTGTTTTTT	CASSQAGGSNTGELFF